Below, 5 T cell receptor beta chains from the same sample are listed, as sequenced in a study of long-term antiretroviral therapy in people with HIV. Run at survey level, the immunoSEQ assay was version v3.0. Profiled with immunoSEQ multiplex PCR; TCRdb holds only in-frame clones, not every one. The sample holds some 15,000 clones, 70% to 85% seen once. The sequencing here drew on unsorted PBMCs, taken 0.4 years after starting antiretroviral therapy. The receptors were gathered from a man younger than 40 with HIV.

This chain joins TRBV6-5 and TRBJ1-2; D may be TRBD1 (5 bases). V was shortened by 2 bases and J by 4 bases, with 17 bases between the two germline ends. Germline V gene data show CDR1 as MNHEY and CDR2 as SVGAGI. CDR3 size: 16 residues. CDR3 protein: CASSYARGGFGYGYTF. CDR3 coding DNA: TGTGCCAGCAGTTACGCGAGGGGCGGGTTTGGCTATGGCTACACCTTC.

V and J are TRBV6-5 and TRBJ1-2; 9 nucleotides line up with TRBD1. The V and J ends lost 3 bases and 4 bases, in that order; junction bases with no gene match: 9. The CDR3 is 16 residues long. Per the germline V gene, CDR1 is MNHEY and CDR2 is SVGAGI. CDR3 in amino acids: CASSYSPGQGTYGYTF. The CDR3 DNA is TGTGCCAGCAGTTATTCTCCGGGACAGGGTACCTATGGCTACACCTTC.

The V and J genes are TRBV29-1 and TRBJ2-1; 7 bases agree with TRBD2. V was pared by 1 base and J by 4 bases, with 13 bases of the junction left unmatched. The germline V gene has CDR1 SQVTM and CDR2 ANQGSEA. This CDR3 spans 17 amino acids. The CDR3 protein is CSVEGHWREPSYNEQFF. The CDR3 DNA reads as TGCAGCGTTGAAGGACATTGGCGGGAGCCATCGTACAATGAGCAGTTCTTC.

The CDR3 reads CASSLEGGGDEQYF. Here the CDR3 DNA reads TGCGCCAGCAGCTTGGAGGGAGGAGGCGACGAGCAGTACTTC. The chain uses TRBV5-1 and TRBJ2-5; possible D gene TRBD2, 6 bases. The J call may not be correct, given that the DNA end is closer to TRBJ2-7. The CDR3 extends over 14 amino acids. Germline V lookup: CDR1 SGHRS, CDR2 YFSETQ.

The chain has TRBV28 and TRBJ1-1; unclear D gene. The CDR3 extends over 14 amino acids. Germline V gene data show CDR1 as MDHEN and CDR2 as SYDVKM. V was pared by 3 bases and J by 1 base, with 9 bases between. The CDR3 DNA follows: TGTGCCAGCAGTTTGATCGTTAAGAACACTGAAGCTTTCTTT. Residues: CASSLIVKNTEAFF. Based on the CDR3 plus reference TRBV28 and TRBJ1-1, the full variable domain is DVKVTQSSRYLVKRTGEKVFLECVQDMDHENMFWYRQDPGLGLRLIYFSYDVKMKEKGDIPEGYSVSREKKERFSLILESASTNQTSMYLCASSLIVKNTEAFFGQGTRLTVV.